This T cell receptor beta chain came from a study of blood T cell repertoires in COVID-19. Germline V gene sequence: CDR1 LGHDT, CDR2 YNNKEL (reference sequence). CDR3 length: 15 amino acids. V lost 5 bases to trimming and J lost 6 bases; unmatched junction nucleotides: 8. Sequencing was performed with immunoSEQ multiplex PCR; in TCRdb, only in-frame clones are kept and a portion is missing. The sample records more than 120,000 clones, about 87% being singletons. The specimen sequenced was PBMCs or T cells enriched from blood (not recorded which). The J gene is TRBJ2-2, the V gene TRBV3-1 (or the pseudogene TRBV3-2); 8 nucleotides line up with TRBD1. This clonotype was obtained from a man aged 50-60 years in a cohort exposed to, infected with or recovered from COVID-19 (not recorded which). Here the CDR3 reads CASSSIQGGAGELFF. Written as DNA, the CDR3 is TGTGCCAGCAGCTCTATACAGGGGGGTGCCGGGGAGCTGTTTTTT.